The T cell receptor (beta chain) under discussion was sequenced for a study of prognosis after radiotherapy for stage I lung cancer. Study summary: Among the enrolled patients, approximately 15 had newly diagnosed primary stage I lung tumors, while roughly five had oligometastatic NSCLC following surgical resection of the primary tumor. Tumor type comprised squamous cell carcinoma in roughly 7 patients and adenocarcinoma in about 13.

V was shortened by 7 bases and J by 0 bases, with 14 bases between the two germline ends. Germline V gives CDR1 SGHAT, CDR2 FQNNGV. The CDR3 contains 15 residues. Two rounds of multiplex PCR amplified TCR beta CDR3 from genomic DNA. Every TRBV and TRBJ gene had its own specific primer in first-round PCR. Via MiXCR, TCRdb re-called the multiplex PCR reads, giving one row per CDR3 protein. This table has roughly 13,000 distinct CDR3 sequences, roughly 50% appearing once. In this sample, this clonotype turned up many times. The receptor was isolated from a donor aged 50 or older with non-small cell lung cancer. V and J are TRBV11-2 and TRBJ2-3, with D unclear. The sample here was PBMCs, taken before or after stereotactic body radiation therapy (not recorded which). CDR3 nucleotide sequence: TGTGCCAGCAAGACGGTGGCCCTAAGCACAGATACGCAGTATTTT. Translation: CASKTVALSTDTQYF.